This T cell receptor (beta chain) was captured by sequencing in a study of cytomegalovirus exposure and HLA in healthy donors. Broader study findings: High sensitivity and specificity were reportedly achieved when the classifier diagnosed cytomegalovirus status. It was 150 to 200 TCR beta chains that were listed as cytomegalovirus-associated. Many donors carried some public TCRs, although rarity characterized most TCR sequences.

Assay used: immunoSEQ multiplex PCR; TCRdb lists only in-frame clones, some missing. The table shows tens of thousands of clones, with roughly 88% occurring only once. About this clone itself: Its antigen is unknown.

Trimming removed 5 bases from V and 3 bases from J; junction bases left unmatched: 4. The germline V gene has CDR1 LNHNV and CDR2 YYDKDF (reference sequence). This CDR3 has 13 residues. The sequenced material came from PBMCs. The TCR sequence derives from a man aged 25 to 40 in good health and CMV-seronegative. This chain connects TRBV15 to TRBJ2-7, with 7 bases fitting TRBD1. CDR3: CATSGNRGYEQYF. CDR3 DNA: TGTGCCACCAGCGGAAACAGGGGCTACGAGCAGTACTTC.